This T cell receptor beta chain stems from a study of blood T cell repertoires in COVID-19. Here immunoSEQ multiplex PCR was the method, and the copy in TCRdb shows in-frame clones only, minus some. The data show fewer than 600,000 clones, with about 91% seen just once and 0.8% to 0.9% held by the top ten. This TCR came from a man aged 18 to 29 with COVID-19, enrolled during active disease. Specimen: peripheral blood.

CDR3 coding DNA: TGTGCCAGCAGTGAGGGGGGGCCGGACGAGCAGTACTTC. Its translation is CASSEGGPDEQYF. The V gene is TRBV2, the J gene TRBJ2-7, with D maybe TRBD2 (7 bases). CDR3 size: 13 residues. With 3 bases removed from V and 5 bases from J, the gap between germline ends came to 11 bases. Per germline, CDR1 SNHLY and CDR2 FYNNEI.